The 10 T cell receptor beta chains below all came from one sample that was sequenced in a study of Graves' ophthalmopathy and Graves' hyperthyroidism. RNA transcripts provided the template for amplifying TCR beta CDR3 regions. Amplification began with first-round RT-PCR using HTBI primers, then second-round multiplex PCR was performed. MiXCR, run by TCRdb on the multiplex PCR reads, gives a single entry per CDR3 protein. This sample carries about 550,000 distinct CDR3 sequences, about 35% of them seen once, and the ten largest clones take about 4.2%. Sequences were obtained from peripheral blood or thyroid tissue (not recorded which). The receptors derive from an adult man with Graves' hyperthyroidism.

This sequence joins TRBV29-1 and TRBJ2-7; perhaps TRBD1 as D (5 bases). The germline V and J ends were trimmed by 6 bases and 4 bases, with 7 bases remaining between them. CDR1 is SQVTM and CDR2 is ANQGSEA in the germline V gene. This CDR3 is built from 10 residues. Written as DNA, the CDR3 is TGCAGCGTGACAGAGTACGAGCAGTACTTC. This encodes CSVTEYEQYF.

This clonotype came up many times. This sequence joins TRBV12-3 or TRBV12-4 and TRBJ1-1; 10 nucleotides line up with TRBD1. Trimming cost V 4 bases and J 4 bases; bases outside gene matches: 6. The CDR3 has 15 residues. This CDR3 reads CASSSKTGGGTEAFF. The CDR3, as DNA: TGTGCCAGCAGTTCGAAGACAGGGGGCGGCACTGAAGCTTTCTTT.

This clonotype has ten or more counts. J is TRBJ1-2 and V is TRBV7-2, with TRBD1 identical over 8 bases. The CDR3 extends over 17 amino acids. Unmatched junction bases numbered 10, after V lost 0 bases and J lost 4 bases. The germline gives CDR1 SGHTA, CDR2 FQGNSA. The CDR3 coding sequence is TGTGCCAGCAGCTTAGCTTCACAGCAGGGGGCTAGCTATGGCTACACCTTC. This encodes CASSLASQQGASYGYTF.

The chain is built from TRBV5-1 and TRBJ1-1; no reliable D call. CDR1 and CDR2 from the germline V gene are SGHRS and YFSETQ. This CDR3 comprises 14 residues. V dropped 0 bases and J dropped 7 bases, with 13 bases sitting between them. CDR3 sequence (DNA): TGCGCCAGCAGCTTGGCAACGGCAACTAATGAAGCTTTCTTT. As protein: CASSLATATNEAFF.

This clonotype came up a few times. The chain combines TRBV27 with TRBJ1-2; tentatively, D is TRBD1 (6 bases). The germline CDR1 and CDR2 sequences are MNHEY and SMNVEV (reference sequence). V shed 2 bases and J shed 5 bases, with 15 bases lying between them. This CDR3 has 15 amino acids. In nucleotides, the CDR3 is TGTGCCAGCAGTTTACAACAGGGTGGCGGTTATGGCTACACCTTC. It yields the protein CASSLQQGGGYGYTF.

The rearrangement links TRBV7-3 to TRBJ2-6; 9 bases fit TRBD1. This CDR3 has 19 amino acids. Trimming at V came to 5 bases and at J to 2 bases, leaving 13 bases not matched to a gene. The germline gives CDR1 SGHTA, CDR2 FQGTGA. The CDR3 region is CASSISPPGQGTGANVLTF. The CDR3 DNA sequence: TGTGCCAGCAGCATATCCCCCCCGGGACAGGGAACTGGGGCCAACGTCCTGACTTTC.

About this clonotype itself: The conserved phenylalanine or tryptophan normally closing the CDR3 is absent here, so this likely arose from a read error. This chain links TRBV7-9 with TRBJ2-7, with 9 positions matching TRBD1. Germline V gene data show CDR1 as SEHNR and CDR2 as FQNEAQ (reference sequence). The ends lost 4 bases at V and 3 bases at J; junction bases unmatched: 16. The CDR3 covers 18 residues. The CDR3 coding sequence is TGTGCCAGCAGCTCTTCACAAACCGGGACAGGGAGTCTCTACGAGCAGTACCTC. Amino acids: CASSSSQTGTGSLYEQYL.

This clonotype appeared many times. J is TRBJ1-1 and V is TRBV29-1; D not certain. CDR1 is SQVTM, CDR2 ANQGSEA, per germline. V was shortened by 7 bases and J by 3 bases, with 6 bases between the two germline ends. The CDR3 covers 10 residues. DNA for the CDR3: TGCAGCGGTGGGGACACTGAAGCTTTCTTT. Amino acids: CSGGDTEAFF.

This clonotype was detected many times. The rearrangement joins TRBV7-2 to TRBJ2-7, with 7 positions matching TRBD2. Germline assignment: CDR1 SGHTA and CDR2 FQGNSA. With V trimmed by 1 base and J by 4 bases, 7 bases remained unmatched. The CDR3 is 15 residues long. The CDR3 DNA is TGTGCCAGCAGCTTAGGGAGCGGGAAGGGTTACGAGCAGTACTTC. Translating gives CASSLGSGKGYEQYF.

This clonotype was found many times. The chain is built from TRBV3-1 and TRBJ1-6; no clear D. Germline CDR1 reads LGHDT; CDR2 reads YNNKEL (reference sequence). CDR3 size: 14 residues. The ends were cut back, 3 bases at V and 9 bases at J, with 12 bases in the middle. CDR3 residues: CASSQDPVGSPLHF. As DNA, the CDR3 is TGTGCCAGCAGCCAGGATCCCGTTGGTTCACCCCTCCACTTT.